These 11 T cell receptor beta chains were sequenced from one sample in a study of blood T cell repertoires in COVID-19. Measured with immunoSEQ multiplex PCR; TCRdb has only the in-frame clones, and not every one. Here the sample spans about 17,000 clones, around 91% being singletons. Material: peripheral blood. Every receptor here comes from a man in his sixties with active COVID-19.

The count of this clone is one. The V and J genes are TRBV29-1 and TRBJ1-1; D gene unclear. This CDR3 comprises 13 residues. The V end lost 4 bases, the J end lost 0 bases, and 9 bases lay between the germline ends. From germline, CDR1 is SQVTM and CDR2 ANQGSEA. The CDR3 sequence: CSVVGRLNTEAFF. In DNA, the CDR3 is TGCAGCGTTGTGGGCAGATTGAACACTGAAGCTTTCTTT.

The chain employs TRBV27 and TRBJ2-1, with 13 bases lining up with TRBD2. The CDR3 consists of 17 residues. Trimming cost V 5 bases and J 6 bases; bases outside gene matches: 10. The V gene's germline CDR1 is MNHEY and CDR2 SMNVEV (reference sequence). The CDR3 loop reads CASSRGTSGTRFNEQFF. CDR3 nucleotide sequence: TGTGCCAGCAGTCGCGGGACTAGCGGGACCAGGTTCAATGAGCAGTTCTTC.

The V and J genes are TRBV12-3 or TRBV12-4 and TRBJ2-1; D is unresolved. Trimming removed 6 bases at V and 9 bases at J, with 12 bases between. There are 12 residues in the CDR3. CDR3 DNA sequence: TGTGCCAGCAGGCCGGAAAGAGGTGAGCAGTTCTTC. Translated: CASRPERGEQFF.

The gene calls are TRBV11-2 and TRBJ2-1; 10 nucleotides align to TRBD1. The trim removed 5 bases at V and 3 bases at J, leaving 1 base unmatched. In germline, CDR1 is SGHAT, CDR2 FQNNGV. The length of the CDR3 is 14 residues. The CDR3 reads CASSGQGVYNEQFF. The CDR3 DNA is TGTGCCAGCAGCGGACAGGGGGTCTACAATGAGCAGTTCTTC.

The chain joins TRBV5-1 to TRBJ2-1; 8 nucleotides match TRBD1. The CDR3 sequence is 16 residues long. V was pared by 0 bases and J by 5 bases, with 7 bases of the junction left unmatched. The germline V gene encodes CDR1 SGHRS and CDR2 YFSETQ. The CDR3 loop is CASSLVVWGQDNEQFF. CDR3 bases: TGCGCCAGCAGCTTGGTGGTCTGGGGACAGGACAATGAGCAGTTCTTC.

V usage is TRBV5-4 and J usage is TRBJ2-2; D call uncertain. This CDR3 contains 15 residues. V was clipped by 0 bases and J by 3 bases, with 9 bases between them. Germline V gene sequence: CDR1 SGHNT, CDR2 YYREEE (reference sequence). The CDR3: CASSLAGSYTGELFF. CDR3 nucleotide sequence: TGTGCCAGCAGCTTGGCAGGCAGCTACACCGGGGAGCTGTTTTTT.

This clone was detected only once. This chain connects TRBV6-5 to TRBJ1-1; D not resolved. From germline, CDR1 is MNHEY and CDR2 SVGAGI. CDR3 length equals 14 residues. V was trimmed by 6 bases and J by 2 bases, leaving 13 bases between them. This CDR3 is CASREDLDNTEAFF. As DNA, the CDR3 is TGTGCCAGCAGGGAGGACCTTGATAACACTGAAGCTTTCTTT.

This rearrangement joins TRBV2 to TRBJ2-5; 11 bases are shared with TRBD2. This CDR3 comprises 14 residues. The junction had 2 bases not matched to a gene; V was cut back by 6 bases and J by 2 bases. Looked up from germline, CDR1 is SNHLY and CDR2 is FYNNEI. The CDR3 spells CASRRTSGQETQYF. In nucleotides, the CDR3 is TGTGCCAGCAGACGGACTAGCGGGCAAGAGACCCAGTACTTC.

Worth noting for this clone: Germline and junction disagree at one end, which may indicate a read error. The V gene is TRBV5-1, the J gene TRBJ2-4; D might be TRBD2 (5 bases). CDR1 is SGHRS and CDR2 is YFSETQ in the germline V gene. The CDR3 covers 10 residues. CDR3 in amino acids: CASRRGCRRF. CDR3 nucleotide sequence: TGCGCCAGCAGGAGAGGGTGTCGGCGCTTC.

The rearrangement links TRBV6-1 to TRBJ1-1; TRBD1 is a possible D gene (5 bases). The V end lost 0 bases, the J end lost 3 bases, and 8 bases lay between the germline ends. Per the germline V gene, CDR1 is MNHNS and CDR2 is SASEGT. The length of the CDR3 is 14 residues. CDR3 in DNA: TGTGCCAGCAGTGAAGCGGCAGGGTACACTGAAGCTTTCTTT. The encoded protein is CASSEAAGYTEAFF.

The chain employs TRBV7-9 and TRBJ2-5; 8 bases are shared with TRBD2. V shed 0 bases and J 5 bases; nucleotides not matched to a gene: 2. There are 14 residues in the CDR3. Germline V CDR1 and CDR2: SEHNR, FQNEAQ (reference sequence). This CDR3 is CASSLAAGVETQYF. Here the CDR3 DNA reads TGTGCCAGCAGCTTAGCAGCGGGGGTTGAGACCCAGTACTTC.